One and the same sample provided the 20 T cell receptor beta chains below, sequenced in a study of human T cells and chemical hapten exposure. Regarding time point: pre-sensitization, week 0. Treatment given: therapeutic diphenylcyclopropenone sensitization with weekly scalp DPC. TCRdb re-called the RACE reads through MiXCR, storing one row per CDR3 protein. Altogether around 300,000 distinct CDR3 sequences are present, around 5% being singletons, with the ten largest covering less than 9%. The source was whole blood, collected in connection with sensitization to the hapten diphenylcyclopropenone (DPC). The receptors come from a woman under 30 with alopecia areata. Some clones in this sample may be carry-over from other donors' samples.

This rearrangement joins TRBV6-2 or TRBV6-3 to TRBJ2-2, with D hard to call. V was cut by 5 bases and J by 0 bases, with 4 bases left in between. Germline V CDR1 and CDR2: MNHEY, SVGEGT. The CDR3 covers 13 residues. CDR3 protein: CASSIANTGELFF. CDR3 DNA sequence: TGTGCCAGCAGTATTGCGAACACCGGGGAGCTGTTTTTT.

This clonotype was seen repeatedly, ten times or more. The chain links TRBV5-4 to TRBJ2-6; tentatively, D is TRBD1 or TRBD2 (7 bases each). Germline loops: CDR1 SGHNT, CDR2 YYREEE (reference sequence). Between the trimmed V and J ends, which lost 4 bases and 4 bases, there was a span of 15 bases. The length of the CDR3 is 16 residues. This CDR3 reads CASSEGGTAGANVLTF. The CDR3 coding sequence is TGTGCCAGCAGCGAGGGAGGGACAGCCGGGGCCAACGTCCTGACTTTC.

The chain carries TRBV6-2 or TRBV6-3 and TRBJ2-5; D remains ambiguous. CDR1 is MNHEY and CDR2 is SVGEGT in the germline V gene. CDR3 size: 14 residues. V was cut by 4 bases and J by 2 bases, with 11 bases left in between. The CDR3 here is CASSSRAEQETQYF. Here the CDR3 DNA reads TGTGCCAGCAGTTCACGGGCCGAACAAGAGACCCAGTACTTC.

This clonotype showed up just once. This may come from a read error, since a much larger clone is one base off. The chain combines TRBV11-2 with TRBJ2-6; 8 nucleotides line up with TRBD1. There are 18 residues in the CDR3. Germline V CDR1 and CDR2: SGHAT, FQNNGV. The CDR3 region is CASSSKTGVSSWANVLTF. In nucleotides, the CDR3 is TGTGCCAGCAGCTCGAAGACAGGGGTCAGCTCTTGGGCCAACGTCCTGACTTTC.

V is TRBV27 and J is TRBJ1-1, with D unresolved. Trimming took off 0 bases at V and 0 bases at J, with 11 bases between the two ends. This CDR3 contains 16 residues. CDR1 is MNHEY and CDR2 is SMNVEV in the germline V gene (reference sequence). CDR3 sequence: CASSLSAGLMNTEAFF. DNA for the CDR3: TGTGCCAGCAGTTTATCCGCAGGCCTCATGAACACTGAAGCTTTCTTT.

This clonotype was found many times. The gene calls are TRBV6-2 or TRBV6-3 and TRBJ2-7; D ambiguous. From germline, CDR1 is MNHEY and CDR2 SVGEGT. The CDR3 runs 15 residues. Trimming removed 0 bases at V and 0 bases at J, with 9 bases between. CDR3 nucleotides: TGTGCCAGCAGTTACTCAGACACCGGCTCCTACGAGCAGTACTTC. Amino acid sequence: CASSYSDTGSYEQYF.

This clonotype appeared many times. The chain uses TRBV20-1 and TRBJ2-1; D is ambiguous. CDR1 DFQATT and CDR2 SNEGSKA come from the germline V gene (reference sequence). The V gene lost 3 bases and the J gene lost 4 bases, with 19 bases spanning the gap. The CDR3 has 16 amino acids. This chain's CDR3 is CSASNQERARYNEQFF. CDR3 nucleotides: TGCAGTGCTAGCAATCAGGAACGTGCAAGGTACAATGAGCAGTTCTTC.

This sequence joins TRBV7-8 and TRBJ2-3, with D maybe TRBD2 (6 bases). The CDR3 runs to 15 residues. Germline CDR1 reads SGHVS; CDR2 reads FQNEAQ. V lost 5 bases, J lost 2 bases, and 14 bases lay in between. The CDR3 region has the DNA TGTGCCAGCAGCCGTGAGCCGGGGGACACAGATACGCAGTATTTT. It yields the protein CASSREPGDTDTQYF.

This clonotype has at least ten counts. The V gene is TRBV5-1, the J gene TRBJ1-4; D perhaps matches TRBD1 (6 bases). Germline V lookup: CDR1 SGHRS, CDR2 YFSETQ. This CDR3 comprises 14 residues. Trimming cost V 0 bases and J 7 bases, with 10 bases left between them. The CDR3 reads CASSLGGASEKLFF. CDR3 nucleotide sequence: TGCGCCAGCAGCTTGGGGGGGGCCAGTGAAAAACTGTTTTTT.

This clonotype was detected a few times. The chain links TRBV2 to TRBJ1-3; D might be TRBD1 (5 bases). Germline V lookup: CDR1 SNHLY, CDR2 FYNNEI. V shed 1 base and J shed 3 bases, with 7 bases lying between them. CDR3 length: 14 residues. The CDR3 DNA is TGTGCCAGCAGTGAAGTGACAGTTGGAAACACCATATATTTT. Its protein is CASSEVTVGNTIYF.

Only a few counts were recorded for this clonotype. The J gene is TRBJ1-5, the V gene TRBV20-1; tentative D call: TRBD1 (6 bases). Germline V gene lookup returns CDR1 DFQATT and CDR2 SNEGSKA (reference sequence). This CDR3 has 18 residues. The germline V and J ends were trimmed by 2 bases and 1 base, with 21 bases remaining between them. CDR3 in DNA: TGCAGTGCTAGACAATTCACGGGCCCTCAGGGGAGCAATCAGCCCCAGCATTTT. Translation: CSARQFTGPQGSNQPQHF.

CDR3 sequence (DNA): TGTGCCAGCAGTTTATCGGGGGAGATGGTTATGAACACTGAAGCTTTCTTT. Amino acid sequence: CASSLSGEMVMNTEAFF. The rearrangement uses TRBV27 and TRBJ1-1, with a tentative D call TRBD1 (5 bases). The CDR3 length is 17 residues. Trimming cost V 0 bases and J 0 bases, with 14 bases left between them. Germline V gene lookup returns CDR1 MNHEY and CDR2 SMNVEV (reference sequence).

This clonotype was detected many times. This chain uses TRBV7-2 with TRBJ1-1; no clear D. In germline, CDR1 is SGHTA, CDR2 FQGNSA. The CDR3 extends over 15 amino acids. Trimming shortened V by 0 bases and J by 6 bases, and 14 bases separated the two germline ends. CDR3 amino acids: CASSLAQLLGAEAFF. The CDR3 DNA reads TGTGCCAGCAGCTTAGCGCAGCTTCTGGGAGCTGAAGCTTTCTTT.

This clonotype was picked up many times. The chain joins TRBV7-9 to TRBJ1-1; no firm D call. Germline V lookup: CDR1 SEHNR, CDR2 FQNEAQ (reference sequence). CDR3 length: 14 amino acids. Trimming removed 3 bases at V and 1 base at J, with 9 bases between. CDR3 nucleotides: TGTGCCAGCAGCTTCCCCTCAGCGAACACTGAAGCTTTCTTT. Protein product: CASSFPSANTEAFF.

This clonotype occurred a few times. The genes are TRBV12-3 or TRBV12-4 and TRBJ2-7, with 9 bases identical to TRBD1. The CDR3 runs to 13 residues. J lost 10 bases, V lost 2 bases, and 6 bases had no gene match. CDR3 bases: TGTGCCAGCAGTTTAACGGGACAGGGCCCCCAGTACTTC. It is translated as CASSLTGQGPQYF.

V usage is TRBV20-1 and J usage is TRBJ2-3; the D is unclear. CDR3 length equals 14 residues. The V end lost 0 bases, the J end lost 4 bases, and 11 bases lay between the germline ends. From germline, CDR1 is DFQATT and CDR2 SNEGSKA (reference sequence). CDR3 nucleotides: TGCAGTGCTAGAGATGGGCGGATACCAGATACGCAGTATTTT. It encodes CSARDGRIPDTQYF.

This clonotype was seen many times. The CDR3: CASSTGLATDTQYF. The CDR3 DNA reads TGCGCCAGCAGCACCGGACTAGCGACAGATACGCAGTATTTT. V usage is TRBV5-1 and J usage is TRBJ2-3; 9 positions agree with TRBD2. CDR3 length equals 14 residues. V lost 4 bases and J lost 3; bases outside the gene matches: 3. CDR1 and CDR2 (germline): SGHRS, YFSETQ.

The chain couples TRBV6-5 to TRBJ1-2; D remains unclear. Between the trimmed V and J ends, which lost 5 bases and 4 bases, there was a span of 20 bases. The V gene's germline CDR1 is MNHEY and CDR2 SVGAGI. This CDR3 contains 16 residues. The CDR3 DNA reads as TGTGCCAGCAGTCCCGGTATAAAGGGTTTTTCCTATGGCTACACCTTC. It encodes CASSPGIKGFSYGYTF.

This clonotype was recorded many times. This sequence joins TRBV5-1 and TRBJ1-1; D is undetermined. Trimming left V 4 bases short and J 4 bases short, with 14 bases between. The CDR3 spans 14 residues. Germline V lookup: CDR1 SGHRS, CDR2 YFSETQ. The CDR3 spells CASSPSAVVTEAFF. DNA of the CDR3: TGCGCCAGCAGCCCCTCGGCTGTGGTCACTGAAGCTTTCTTT.

This clonotype was counted a single time. The gene calls are TRBV5-1 and TRBJ2-5, with D uncertain. CDR3 length equals 15 residues. Germline V lookup: CDR1 SGHRS, CDR2 YFSETQ. V was cut by 3 bases and J by 5 bases, with 17 bases left in between. CDR3 nucleotide sequence: TGCGCCAGCAGCTCCTTCCAGGCGAGCCGGGAGACCCAGTACTTC. Protein sequence: CASSSFQASRETQYF. The whole variable domain, remainder taken from reference TRBV5-1 and TRBJ2-5, is KAGVTQTPRYLIKTRGQQVTLSCSPISGHRSVSWYQQTPGQGLQFLFEYFSETQRNKGNFPGRFSGRQFSNSRSEMNVSTLELGDSALYLCASSSFQASRETQYFGPGTRLLVL.